This is a list of T cell receptor beta chains from one sample in a study of blood T cell repertoires in COVID-19. Clones were read by immunoSEQ multiplex PCR, and TCRdb kept only the in-frame ones, dropping some. The table includes under 400,000 clones, 88% detected once. The sample was peripheral blood. These receptors all come from a woman aged 25 to 39 with COVID-19, enrolled during active disease. Each CDR3 is given with its conserved first and last residue. Fields, in order: J gene, V gene, clone size, CDR3 protein. Clone size is stated in some rows and not others, as once, few, many or a class when expanded.

J gene: TRBJ1-2
V gene: TRBV5-1
clone size: .
CDR3 protein: CASRYSPNNYYGYTF

J gene: TRBJ2-4
V gene: TRBV19
clone size: .
CDR3 protein: CASSIARTGALQLAKNIQYF

J gene: TRBJ1-1
V gene: TRBV6-1
clone size: .
CDR3 protein: CASSEVGGGTEAFF

J gene: TRBJ2-5
V gene: TRBV7-9
clone size: .
CDR3 protein: CASSLGLAGGPETQYF

J gene: TRBJ1-1
V gene: TRBV19
clone size: .
CDR3 protein: CATRRRNTEAFF

J gene: TRBJ1-6
V gene: TRBV5-1
clone size: .
CDR3 protein: CASSLTYRGLGSPLHF

J gene: TRBJ2-3
V gene: TRBV6-2/TRBV6-3
clone size: .
CDR3 protein: CASSYPFTSGELADTQYF

J gene: TRBJ2-5
V gene: TRBV6-6
clone size: once
CDR3 protein: CASSYSQGRETQYF

J gene: TRBJ1-2
V gene: TRBV28
clone size: .
CDR3 protein: CASSFRGNQDRRAQTF

J gene: TRBJ1-1
V gene: TRBV28
clone size: .
CDR3 protein: CASSLIRDSTEAFF

J gene: TRBJ2-5
V gene: TRBV12-3/TRBV12-4
clone size: .
CDR3 protein: CASSLQGQETQYF

J gene: TRBJ1-3
V gene: TRBV5-8
clone size: .
CDR3 protein: CASSSGQPGNTIYF

J gene: TRBJ2-5
V gene: TRBV2
clone size: once
CDR3 protein: CASFGGTGTPQETQYF

J gene: TRBJ1-1
V gene: TRBV2
clone size: .
CDR3 protein: CASRRDNPEAFF

J gene: TRBJ2-1
V gene: TRBV5-6
clone size: .
CDR3 protein: CASSSTAVPYNEQFF

J gene: TRBJ2-2
V gene: TRBV18
clone size: .
CDR3 protein: CASSPAGARGTGELFF

J gene: TRBJ1-6
V gene: TRBV3-1/TRBV3-2
clone size: .
CDR3 protein: CASSQSPTSPLHF

J gene: TRBJ2-6
V gene: TRBV30
clone size: .
CDR3 protein: CAWRLRIQGRAGANVLTF

J gene: TRBJ1-1
V gene: TRBV6-6
clone size: .
CDR3 protein: CASRPSGQGSEAFF

J gene: TRBJ1-2
V gene: TRBV9
clone size: .
CDR3 protein: CASSAGGLNYGYTF

J gene: TRBJ1-2
V gene: TRBV5-1
clone size: .
CDR3 protein: CASSQGTAYGYTF

J gene: TRBJ1-1
V gene: TRBV6-2/TRBV6-3
clone size: .
CDR3 protein: CASSYSSLEAFF

J gene: TRBJ1-5
V gene: TRBV7-7
clone size: .
CDR3 protein: CASSFGQGADGNQPQHF

J gene: TRBJ1-2
V gene: TRBV6-5
clone size: few
CDR3 protein: CASSYGSGGYGYTF

J gene: TRBJ2-3
V gene: TRBV4-1
clone size: .
CDR3 protein: CASSLQPRLGQDQDTQYF

J gene: TRBJ2-7
V gene: TRBV7-2
clone size: .
CDR3 protein: CASSGRTGGNEQYF

J gene: TRBJ1-2
V gene: TRBV19
clone size: .
CDR3 protein: CASSMPPNGYTF

J gene: TRBJ1-4
V gene: TRBV27
clone size: few
CDR3 protein: CASSLAPPPASAALFF

J gene: TRBJ1-4
V gene: TRBV9
clone size: once
CDR3 protein: CASSNRGWVGEKLFF

J gene: TRBJ2-5
V gene: TRBV4-1
clone size: .
CDR3 protein: CASSQDRIGLQETQYF

J gene: TRBJ1-1
V gene: TRBV18
clone size: once
CDR3 protein: CASSPREWDTEAFF

J gene: TRBJ1-2
V gene: TRBV6-1
clone size: .
CDR3 protein: CASSEALRGGYTF

J gene: TRBJ1-3
V gene: TRBV14
clone size: few
CDR3 protein: CASSQDWTGGYGNTIYF

J gene: TRBJ1-6
V gene: TRBV5-1
clone size: .
CDR3 protein: CASSWGTRQGPYNSPLHF

J gene: TRBJ1-2
V gene: TRBV24-1
clone size: .
CDR3 protein: CATSNREGWGYTF

J gene: TRBJ1-1
V gene: TRBV30
clone size: .
CDR3 protein: CAWGALSTEAFF

J gene: TRBJ2-7
V gene: TRBV12-5
clone size: .
CDR3 protein: CASGLGQGFYDEQYF

J gene: TRBJ2-5
V gene: TRBV28
clone size: .
CDR3 protein: CASSARTSGVETQYF

J gene: TRBJ2-3
V gene: TRBV29-1
clone size: .
CDR3 protein: CSVERLAGGPLHF

J gene: TRBJ1-3
V gene: TRBV10-3
clone size: .
CDR3 protein: CAISRTGAGNTIYF